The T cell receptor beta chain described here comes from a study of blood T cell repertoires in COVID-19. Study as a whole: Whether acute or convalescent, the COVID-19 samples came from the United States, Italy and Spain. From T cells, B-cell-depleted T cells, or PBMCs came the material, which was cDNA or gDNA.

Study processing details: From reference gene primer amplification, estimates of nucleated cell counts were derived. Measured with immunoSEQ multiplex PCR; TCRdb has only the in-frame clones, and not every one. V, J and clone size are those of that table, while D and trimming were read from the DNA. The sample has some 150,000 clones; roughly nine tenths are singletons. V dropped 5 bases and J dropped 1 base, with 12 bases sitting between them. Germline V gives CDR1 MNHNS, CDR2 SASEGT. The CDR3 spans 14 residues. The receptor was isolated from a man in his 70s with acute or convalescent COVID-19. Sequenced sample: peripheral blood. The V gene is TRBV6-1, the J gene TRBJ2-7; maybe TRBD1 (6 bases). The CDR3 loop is CASSYGDTSYEQYF. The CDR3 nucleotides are TGTGCCAGCAGTTATGGGGACACTTCCTACGAGCAGTACTTC.